Sequencing of this T cell receptor beta chain was carried out in a study of T-cell memory formation after mild COVID-19. Study as a whole: TCR clusters were largely donor specific.

This clonotype has a handful of counts. Its antigen is still unknown. The study, taken as a whole, reports: Some responding clones appeared in pre-infection memory, suggesting cross-reactive memory joined. Later expanders leaned CD4+, whereas day 15 to 85 contracting clones were balanced CD4/CD8.

Via MiXCR, TCRdb re-called the 5' RACE reads, giving one row per CDR3 protein. The sample shows hundreds of thousands of distinct CDR3 sequences, 15% to 20% of them seen only once. The CDR3 has 16 amino acids. Per the germline V gene, CDR1 is SEHNR and CDR2 is FQNEAQ (reference sequence). Trimming stripped 3 bases from V and 1 base from J, with 15 bases between. The specimen was PBMCs or a T cell subset sorted from them (not recorded which). The chain is built from TRBV7-9 and TRBJ2-5; D possibly matches TRBD1 or TRBD2 (5 bases each). The receptor was isolated from an adult woman who had mild COVID-19 (a few samples of this study predate the infection). Cell type and time point are not known. The DNA of the CDR3 is TGTGCCAGCAGCTTCGCCGGGACCCTAATCCAAGAGACCCAGTACTTC. This codes for CASSFAGTLIQETQYF.